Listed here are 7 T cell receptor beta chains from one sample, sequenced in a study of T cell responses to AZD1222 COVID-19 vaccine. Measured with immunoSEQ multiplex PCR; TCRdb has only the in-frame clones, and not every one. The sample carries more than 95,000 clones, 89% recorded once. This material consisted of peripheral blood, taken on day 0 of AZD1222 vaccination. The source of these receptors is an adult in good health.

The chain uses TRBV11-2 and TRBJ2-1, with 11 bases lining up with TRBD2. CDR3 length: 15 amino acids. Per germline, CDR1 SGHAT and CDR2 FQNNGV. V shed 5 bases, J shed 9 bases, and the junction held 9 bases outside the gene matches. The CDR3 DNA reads TGTGCCAGCAGCGCCCAACTAGCGGGAGCGGGTGAGCAGTTCTTC. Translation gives CASSAQLAGAGEQFF.

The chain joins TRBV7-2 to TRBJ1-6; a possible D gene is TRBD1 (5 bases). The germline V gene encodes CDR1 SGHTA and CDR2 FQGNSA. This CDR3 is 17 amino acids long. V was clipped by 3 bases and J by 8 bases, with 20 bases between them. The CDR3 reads CASSFGAAMTFYSPLHF. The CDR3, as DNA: TGTGCCAGCAGCTTCGGGGCGGCAATGACTTTCTATTCACCCCTCCACTTT.

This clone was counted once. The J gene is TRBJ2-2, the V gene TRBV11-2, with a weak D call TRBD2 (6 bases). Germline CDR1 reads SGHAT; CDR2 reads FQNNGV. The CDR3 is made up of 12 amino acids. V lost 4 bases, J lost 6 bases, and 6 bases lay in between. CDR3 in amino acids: CASSSSAGELFF. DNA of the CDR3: TGTGCCAGCAGCTCTAGCGCCGGGGAGCTGTTTTTT. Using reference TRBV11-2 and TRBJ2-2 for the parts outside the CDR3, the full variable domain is EAGVAQSPRYKIIEKRQSVAFWCNPISGHATLYWYQQILGQGPKLLIQFQNNGVVDDSQLPKDRFSAERLKGVDSTLKIQPAKLEDSAVYLCASSSSAGELFFGEGSRLTVL.

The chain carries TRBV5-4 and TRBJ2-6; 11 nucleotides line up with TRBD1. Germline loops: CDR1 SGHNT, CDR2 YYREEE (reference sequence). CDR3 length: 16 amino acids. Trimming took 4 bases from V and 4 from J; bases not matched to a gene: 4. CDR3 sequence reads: CASSRDRGTGANVLTF. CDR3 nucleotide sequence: TGTGCCAGCAGCCGGGACAGGGGGACCGGGGCCAACGTCCTGACTTTC.

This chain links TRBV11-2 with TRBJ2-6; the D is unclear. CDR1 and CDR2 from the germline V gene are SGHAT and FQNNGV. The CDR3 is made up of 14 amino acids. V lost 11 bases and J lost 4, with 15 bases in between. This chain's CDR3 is CAGTEKGGANVLTF. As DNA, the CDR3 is TGTGCCGGAACAGAAAAAGGGGGGGCCAACGTCCTGACTTTC.

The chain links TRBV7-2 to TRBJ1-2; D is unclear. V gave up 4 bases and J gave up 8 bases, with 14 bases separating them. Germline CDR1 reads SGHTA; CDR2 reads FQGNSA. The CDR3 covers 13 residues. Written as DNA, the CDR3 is TGTGCCAGCAGCTCGCACCAGGAATACGGCTACACCTTC. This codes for CASSSHQEYGYTF. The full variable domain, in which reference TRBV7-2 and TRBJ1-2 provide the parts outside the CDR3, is GAGVSQSPSNKVTEKGKDVELRCDPISGHTALYWYRQSLGQGLEFLIYFQGNSAPDKSGLPSDRFSAERTGGSVSTLTIQRTQQEDSAVYLCASSSHQEYGYTFGSGTRLTVV.

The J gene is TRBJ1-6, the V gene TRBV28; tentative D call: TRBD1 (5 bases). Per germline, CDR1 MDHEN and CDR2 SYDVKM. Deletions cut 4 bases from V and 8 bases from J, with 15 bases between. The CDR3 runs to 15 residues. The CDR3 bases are TGTGCCAGCAGTTCCCACCATTTGGGGGATTCACCCCTCCACTTT. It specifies CASSSHHLGDSPLHF.